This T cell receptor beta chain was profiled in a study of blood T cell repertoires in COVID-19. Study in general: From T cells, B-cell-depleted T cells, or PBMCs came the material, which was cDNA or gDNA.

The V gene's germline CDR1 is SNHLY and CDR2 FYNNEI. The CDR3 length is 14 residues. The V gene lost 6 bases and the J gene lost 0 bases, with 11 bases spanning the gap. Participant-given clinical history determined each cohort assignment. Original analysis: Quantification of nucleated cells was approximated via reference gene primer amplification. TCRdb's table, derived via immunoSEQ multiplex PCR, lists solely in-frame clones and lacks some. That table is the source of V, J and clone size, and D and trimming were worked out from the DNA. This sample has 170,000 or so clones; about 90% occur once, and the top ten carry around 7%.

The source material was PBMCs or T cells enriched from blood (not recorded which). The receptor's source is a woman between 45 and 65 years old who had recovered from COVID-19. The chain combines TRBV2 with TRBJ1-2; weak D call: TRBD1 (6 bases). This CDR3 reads CASRTGGSNYGYTF. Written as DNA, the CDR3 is TGTGCCAGCAGGACAGGCGGATCTAACTATGGCTACACCTTC.